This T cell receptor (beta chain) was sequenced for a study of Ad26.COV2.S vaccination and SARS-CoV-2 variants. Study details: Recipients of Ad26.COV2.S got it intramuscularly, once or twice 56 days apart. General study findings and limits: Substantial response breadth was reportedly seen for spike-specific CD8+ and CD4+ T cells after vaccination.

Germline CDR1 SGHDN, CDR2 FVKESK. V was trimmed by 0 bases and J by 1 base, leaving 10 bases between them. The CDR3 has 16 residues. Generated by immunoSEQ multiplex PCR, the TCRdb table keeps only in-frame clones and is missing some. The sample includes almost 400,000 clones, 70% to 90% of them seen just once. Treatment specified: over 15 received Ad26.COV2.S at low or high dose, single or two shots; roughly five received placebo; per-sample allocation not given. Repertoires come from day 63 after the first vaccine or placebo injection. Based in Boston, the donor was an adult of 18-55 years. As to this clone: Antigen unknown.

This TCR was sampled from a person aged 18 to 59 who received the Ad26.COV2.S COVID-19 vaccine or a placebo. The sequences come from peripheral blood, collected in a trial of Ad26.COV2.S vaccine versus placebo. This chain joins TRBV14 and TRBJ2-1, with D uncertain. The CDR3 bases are TGTGCCAGCAGCCAAGATCCAGGCTTTTCCTACAATGAGCAGTTCTTC. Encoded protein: CASSQDPGFSYNEQFF.